Following are 10 T cell receptor beta chains from one sample sequenced in a study of T cell repertoires in cytomegalovirus infection. TCRdb redid the calling of the reads with MiXCR, one entry per CDR3 protein. The sample has 680,000 or so distinct CDR3 sequences; approximately 40% are singletons. Sequenced sample: PBMCs. The receptors stem from a human donor in good health (CMV status not recorded). Some clones in this sample may be carry-over from other donors' samples.

The chain links TRBV19 to TRBJ1-1, with a weak D call TRBD1 (6 bases). Germline V CDR1 and CDR2: LNHDA, SQIVND (reference sequence). Trimming left V 5 bases short and J 0 bases short, with 16 bases between. This CDR3 is 16 amino acids long. CDR3 nucleotide sequence: TGTGCCAGTAGTTACCCCGACAGGAAAATGAACACTGAAGCTTTCTTT. As protein: CASSYPDRKMNTEAFF.

This clonotype was observed many times. V usage is TRBV9 and J usage is TRBJ1-1; D remains ambiguous. This CDR3 spans 14 amino acids. Germline CDR1 and CDR2: SGDLS and YYNGEE. Trimming pared 0 bases from V and 0 bases from J, leaving 6 bases between. The CDR3 DNA reads as TGTGCCAGCAGCGTAGGGCCGATGAACACTGAAGCTTTCTTT. Amino acids: CASSVGPMNTEAFF. The full variable domain, completed using reference TRBV9 and TRBJ1-1, is DSGVTQTPKHLITATGQRVTLRCSPRSGDLSVYWYQQSLDQGLQFLIQYYNGEERAKGNILERFSAQQFPDLHSELNLSSLELGDSALYFCASSVGPMNTEAFFGQGTRLTVV.

This clonotype showed up many times. The chain couples TRBV7-2 to TRBJ1-5, with D possibly being TRBD1 (6 bases). The CDR3 runs 14 residues. Trimming left V 6 bases short and J 7 bases short, with 16 bases between. From germline, CDR1 is SGHTA and CDR2 FQGNSA. CDR3 amino acids: CASSQGGDRQPQHF. CDR3 coding DNA: TGTGCCAGCAGTCAAGGGGGGGATCGCCAGCCCCAGCATTTT.

The gene calls are TRBV20-1 and TRBJ1-5, with 9 bases that match TRBD1. J gave up 9 bases and V 2 bases, and 11 bases lay outside the gene matches. Germline V gives CDR1 DFQATT, CDR2 SNEGSKA (reference sequence). The CDR3 runs 15 residues. DNA for the CDR3: TGCAGTGCTAGAAAAATAACAGGGGGCGCAGGGCCCCAGCATTTT. This codes for CSARKITGGAGPQHF.

With regard to this clonotype: This may stem from a read error, because a much larger clone lies one nucleotide away. This rearrangement joins TRBV28 to TRBJ1-3; 7 bases are a match to TRBD1. This CDR3 has 15 amino acids. Germline loops: CDR1 MDHEN, CDR2 SYDVKM. CDR3 loop: CASSLKTGSGDTIYF. The CDR3 DNA reads TGTGCCAGCAGTTTAAAGACAGGGTCTGGAGACACCATATATTTT.

Comment on this clonotype: Without the conserved terminal phenylalanine or tryptophan, this CDR3 likely stems from a read error. The V call is TRBV7-2, the J call TRBJ2-7, with D hard to call. V was pared by 2 bases and J by 5 bases, with 4 bases between. The CDR3 spans 11 residues. CDR1 is SGHTA and CDR2 is FQGNSA in the germline V gene. The CDR3 DNA reads TGTGCCAGCAGCTTAAGGGACGAGCAGTACTTA. Residues: CASSLRDEQYL.

In this sample, this clonotype turned up many times. The V and J genes are TRBV25-1 and TRBJ1-2; TRBD1 agrees at 10 bases. V gave up 4 bases and J gave up 0 bases; unmatched junction bases: 2. Per germline, CDR1 MGHDK and CDR2 SYGVNS. The CDR3 covers 15 residues. The CDR3 bases are TGTGCCAGCAGTGGGGGACAGGGGCCTAACTATGGCTACACCTTC. Translation gives CASSGGQGPNYGYTF.

About this clonotype itself: The junction does not match germline at one end; this may be a read error. This sequence joins TRBV6-1 and TRBJ2-5; D is possibly TRBD2 (6 bases). The CDR3 is 15 amino acids. From germline, CDR1 is MNHNS and CDR2 SASEGT. The CDR3 here is CARSEALMGGETQYF. The CDR3 nucleotides are TGTGCCAGAAGTGAAGCGCTGATGGGGGGAGAGACCCAGTACTTC.

This chain links TRBV7-2 with TRBJ1-1; D unclear. V lost 0 bases and J lost 1, with 9 bases in between. The length of the CDR3 is 15 residues. Germline V gene lookup returns CDR1 SGHTA and CDR2 FQGNSA. CDR3 nucleotide sequence: TGTGCCAGCAGCTTAGCGCTTGTAAAGAACACTGAAGCTTTCTTT. Translating gives CASSLALVKNTEAFF.

The CDR3 protein is CAWSETGGIGLINEQFF. CDR3 coding DNA: TGTGCCTGGAGTGAAACAGGGGGAATTGGTTTAATTAATGAGCAGTTCTTC. The V and J genes are TRBV30 and TRBJ2-1, with TRBD1 identical over 8 bases. J was trimmed by 7 bases and V by 1 base; bases with no gene match: 15. Germline assignment: CDR1 GTSNPN and CDR2 SVGIG (reference sequence). This CDR3 region has 17 residues.